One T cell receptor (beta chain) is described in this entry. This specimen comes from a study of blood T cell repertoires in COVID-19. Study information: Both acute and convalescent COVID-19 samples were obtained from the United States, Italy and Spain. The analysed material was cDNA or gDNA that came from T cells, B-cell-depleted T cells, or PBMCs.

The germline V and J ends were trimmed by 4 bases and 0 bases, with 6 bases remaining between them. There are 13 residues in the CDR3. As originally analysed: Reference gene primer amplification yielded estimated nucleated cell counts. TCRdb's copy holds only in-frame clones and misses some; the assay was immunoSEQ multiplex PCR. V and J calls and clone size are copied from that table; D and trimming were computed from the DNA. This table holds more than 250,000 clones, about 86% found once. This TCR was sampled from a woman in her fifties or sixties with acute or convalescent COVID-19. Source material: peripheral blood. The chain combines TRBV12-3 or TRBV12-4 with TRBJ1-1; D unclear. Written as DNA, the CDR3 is TGTGCCAGCAGTTCCCATTTGAACACTGAAGCTTTCTTT. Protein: CASSSHLNTEAFF.